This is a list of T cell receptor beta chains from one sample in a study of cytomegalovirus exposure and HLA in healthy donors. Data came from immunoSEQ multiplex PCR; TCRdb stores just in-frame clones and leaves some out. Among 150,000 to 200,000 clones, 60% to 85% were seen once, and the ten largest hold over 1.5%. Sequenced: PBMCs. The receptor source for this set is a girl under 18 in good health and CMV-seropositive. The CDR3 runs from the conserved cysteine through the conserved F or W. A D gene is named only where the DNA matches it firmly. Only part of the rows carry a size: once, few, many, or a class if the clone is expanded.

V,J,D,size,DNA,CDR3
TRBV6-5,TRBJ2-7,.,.,TGTGCCAGCAGTATATCAGGGGGGCCCTACGAGCAGTACTTC,CASSISGGPYEQYF
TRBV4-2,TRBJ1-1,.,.,TGTGCCAGCGTCGGGGACACTGAAGCTTTCTTT,CASVGDTEAFF
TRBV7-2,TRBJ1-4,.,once,TGTGCCAGCAGAAATACAGGGACTAATGAAAAACTGTTTTTT,CASRNTGTNEKLFF
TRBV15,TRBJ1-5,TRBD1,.,TGTGCCACCACGGAAGGGGGCTTCAATCAGCCCCAGCATTTT,CATTEGGFNQPQHF
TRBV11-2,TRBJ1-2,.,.,TGTGCCAGCAGCCAGGAGTCGGGGATGAACTATGGCTACACCTTC,CASSQESGMNYGYTF
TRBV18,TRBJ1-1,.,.,TGTGCCAGCTCACCACCTACCACAACGAACACTGAAGCTTTCTTT,CASSPPTTTNTEAFF
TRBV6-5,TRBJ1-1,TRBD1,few,TGTGCCAGCACCGAACGGACAGGAGGCGCTGAAGCTTTCTTT,CASTERTGGAEAFF
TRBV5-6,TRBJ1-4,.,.,TGTGCCAGCAGCTCCTATGTAACTACAACTAATGAAAAACTGTTTTTT,CASSSYVTTTNEKLFF
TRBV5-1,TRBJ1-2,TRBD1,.,TGCGCCAGCAGCACAGGACAGGGGGCGGACTATGGCTACACCTTC,CASSTGQGADYGYTF
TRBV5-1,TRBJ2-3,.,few,TGCGCCAGCAGCTTGTCCAGGGACACAGATACGCAGTATTTT,CASSLSRDTDTQYF
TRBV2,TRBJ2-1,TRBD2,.,TGTGCCAGCAGTTTCCGGTTCAGCGGGGGGGACAATGAGCAGTTCTTC,CASSFRFSGGDNEQFF
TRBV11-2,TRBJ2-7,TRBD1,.,TGTGCCAGCAGCTTAGGGACAGGGTGGAACGAGCAGTACTTC,CASSLGTGWNEQYF
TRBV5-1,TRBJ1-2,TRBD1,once,TGCGCCAGCAGCGGCAAGCCGGGACAGGGGATCGGGAGGTATGGCTACACCTTC,CASSGKPGQGIGRYGYTF
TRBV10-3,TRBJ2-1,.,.,TGTGCCATCACTCGGGACAATCGGAATGAGCAGTTCTTC,CAITRDNRNEQFF
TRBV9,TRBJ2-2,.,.,TGTGCCAGCAGCCCCGGGGCAGGGGAAGCCGGGGAGCTGTTTTTT,CASSPGAGEAGELFF
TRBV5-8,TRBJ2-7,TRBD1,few,TGTGCCAGCAGCTTGGGGGGACAGAGCTACGAGCAGTACTTC,CASSLGGQSYEQYF
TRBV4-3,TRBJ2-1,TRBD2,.,TGCGCCAGCAGCCAAGATCTGCTAGCGGGGGGGCCCCGGCCCGATGAGCAGTTCTTC,CASSQDLLAGGPRPDEQFF
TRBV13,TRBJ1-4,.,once,TGTGCCAGCAGCAGACGACAAGGAGAAAAACTGTTTTTT,CASSRRQGEKLFF
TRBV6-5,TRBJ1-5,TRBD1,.,TGTGCCTCCTCCCGGGACAGGGCTGATCAGCCCCAGCATTTT,CASSRDRADQPQHF
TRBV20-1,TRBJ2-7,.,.,TGCAGTGCTAGTGTCGGCTACGAGCAGTACTTC,CSASVGYEQYF
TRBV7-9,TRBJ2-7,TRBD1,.,TGTGCCAGCAGCTTAACCGGGACAGGGGTCCACGAGCAGTACTTC,CASSLTGTGVHEQYF
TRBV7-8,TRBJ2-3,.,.,TGTGCCAGCAGCTTTTGGGAGGATACGCAGTATTTT,CASSFWEDTQYF